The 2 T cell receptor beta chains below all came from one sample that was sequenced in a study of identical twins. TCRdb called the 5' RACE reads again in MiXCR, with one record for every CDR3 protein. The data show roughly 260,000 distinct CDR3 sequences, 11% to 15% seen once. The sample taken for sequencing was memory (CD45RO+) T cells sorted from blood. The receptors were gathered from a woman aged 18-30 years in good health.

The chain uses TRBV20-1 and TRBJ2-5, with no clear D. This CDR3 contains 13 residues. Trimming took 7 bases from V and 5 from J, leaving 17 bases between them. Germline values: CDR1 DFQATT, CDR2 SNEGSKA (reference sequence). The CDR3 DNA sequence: TGCAGTGTTCCTAGGTCTGGGCAGGAGACCCAGTACTTC. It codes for CSVPRSGQETQYF.

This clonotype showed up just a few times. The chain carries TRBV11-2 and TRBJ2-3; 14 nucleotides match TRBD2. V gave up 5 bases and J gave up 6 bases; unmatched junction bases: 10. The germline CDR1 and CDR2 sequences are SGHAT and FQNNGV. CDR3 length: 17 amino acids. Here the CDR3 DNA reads TGTGCCAGCAGCACCCTGACTAGCGGGGGGGCCATTGATACGCAGTATTTT. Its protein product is CASSTLTSGGAIDTQYF.